These 8 T cell receptor beta chains came from one sample sequenced in a study of regulatory T cells in long-lasting Graves disease. Libraries of TCR beta came from iRepertoire HTBI primers plus Arm-PCR of CDR3 regions. TCRdb re-derived calls from the multiplex PCR reads in MiXCR, one entry per CDR3 protein. This sample has about 430,000 distinct CDR3 sequences; 21% occur once, and the top ten carry roughly an eighth. Documented time point: persistent/refractory GD, antithyroid drugs over 5 years with positive TRAb. PBMCs provided the RNA from which the TCR library was made. The specimen was peripheral blood mononuclear cells (PBMCs), collected when the disease was refractory, from a patient treated with antithyroid drugs. The receptors were gathered from a female donor with Graves disease.

This clonotype was recorded many times. The gene calls are TRBV27 and TRBJ1-5; D remains unclear. CDR1 is MNHEY and CDR2 is SMNVEV in the germline V gene (reference sequence). CDR3 length equals 13 residues. The V and J ends lost 3 bases and 3 bases respectively, with 6 bases between them. In nucleotides, the CDR3 is TGTGCCAGCAGTTTGGCCCCCAATCAGCCCCAGCATTTT. Translation: CASSLAPNQPQHF.

This chain joins TRBV27 and TRBJ2-1; 12 bases agree with TRBD1. This CDR3 has 14 amino acids. The J segment lost 8 bases and the V segment lost 5 bases, leaving 4 bases of the junction unmatched. Germline assignment: CDR1 MNHEY and CDR2 SMNVEV (reference sequence). The CDR3 DNA sequence: TGTGCCAGCAGTGTCGGGACAGGGGGCGATGAGCAGTTCTTC. This sequence encodes CASSVGTGGDEQFF.

There are many counts of this clonotype. The chain couples TRBV7-9 to TRBJ2-5; D might be TRBD2 (6 bases). Between the trimmed V and J ends, which lost 2 bases and 3 bases, there was a span of 13 bases. The CDR3 extends over 15 amino acids. Germline V CDR1 and CDR2: SEHNR, FQNEAQ (reference sequence). This chain's CDR3 is CASSLKAGGEETQYF. CDR3 DNA sequence: TGTGCCAGCAGCTTAAAAGCGGGTGGGGAAGAGACCCAGTACTTC.

This clonotype was detected ten times or more. The J gene is TRBJ1-5, the V gene TRBV2; 7 nucleotides match TRBD1. V gave up 5 bases and J gave up 5 bases; unmatched junction bases: 3. The CDR3 sequence is 13 residues long. Germline values: CDR1 SNHLY, CDR2 FYNNEI. The CDR3 spells CASSTTGDQPQHF. DNA for the CDR3: TGTGCCAGCAGTACTACAGGGGATCAGCCCCAGCATTTT.

A word on this clonotype: A far larger clone is one nucleotide away, so this likely arose from a read error. The final CDR3 position lacks the conserved phenylalanine or tryptophan, pointing to a likely read error. The V call is TRBV28, the J call TRBJ2-2; D gene unclear. Deletions cut 2 bases from V and 4 bases from J, with 2 bases between. Germline loops: CDR1 MDHEN, CDR2 SYDVKM. The CDR3 runs to 12 residues. The CDR3 loop reads CASSLGTGELFL. DNA of the CDR3: TGTGCCAGCAGTTTAGGCACCGGGGAGCTGTTTCTT.

This clonotype was seen more than once but under ten times. The chain employs TRBV12-3 or TRBV12-4 and TRBJ2-3, with 9 nucleotides matching TRBD2. V trimming: 2 bases; J trimming: 5 bases; junction bases outside the gene matches: 11. The CDR3 consists of 17 residues. CDR3 nucleotide sequence: TGTGCCAGCAGTTTACTTGCTAGCGGGATGAAAGGAGATACGCAGTATTTT. Translating gives CASSLLASGMKGDTQYF.

This clonotype came up many times. The gene calls are TRBV27 and TRBJ1-4; D perhaps matches TRBD1 (6 bases). The germline V gene has CDR1 MNHEY and CDR2 SMNVEV (reference sequence). The CDR3 has 17 amino acids. Trimming removed 5 bases at V and 3 bases at J, with 19 bases between. This chain's CDR3 is CASSLIGGYGANEKLFF. In DNA, the CDR3 is TGTGCCAGCAGTCTTATCGGGGGCTATGGTGCTAATGAAAAACTGTTTTTT. Complete variable domain (other parts from reference TRBV27 and TRBJ1-4): EAQVTQNPRYLITVTGKKLTVTCSQNMNHEYMSWYRQDPGLGLRQIYYSMNVEVTDKGDVPEGYKVSRKEKRNFPLILESPSPNQTSLYFCASSLIGGYGANEKLFFGSGTQLSVL.

This clonotype was counted a few times. The chain recombines TRBV29-1 with TRBJ2-2, with D uncertain. Germline CDR1 SQVTM, CDR2 ANQGSEA. The CDR3 consists of 13 residues. The V end was cut by 4 bases, the J end by 3 bases, with 9 bases between. CDR3 nucleotide sequence: TGCAGCGTTGGTCCGGGTTACACCGGGGAGCTGTTTTTT. It encodes CSVGPGYTGELFF.